The following is a T cell receptor (beta chain) sequence with its context. Losses at the gene ends were 1 base for V and 2 bases for J; bases not matched to a gene: 3. Per the germline V gene, CDR1 is LNHDA and CDR2 is SQIVND (reference sequence). The CDR3 has 16 residues. The sample comes from a study of blood T cell repertoires in COVID-19. Study context: Sites across the United States, Italy and Spain contributed samples from acute and convalescent COVID-19.

The method was immunoSEQ multiplex PCR; TCRdb's version includes in-frame clones alone and lacks a portion of them. The table shows under 200,000 clones, with roughly nine tenths occurring only once. This chain connects TRBV19 to TRBJ2-5; 11 bases are shared with TRBD2. Sequencing used peripheral blood. The sequence derives from a woman aged 70 to 79 with acute or convalescent COVID-19. Here the CDR3 DNA reads TGTGCCAGTAGTATAGCGGGGACTAGCGGTCAAGAGACCCAGTACTTC. This gives the protein CASSIAGTSGQETQYF.